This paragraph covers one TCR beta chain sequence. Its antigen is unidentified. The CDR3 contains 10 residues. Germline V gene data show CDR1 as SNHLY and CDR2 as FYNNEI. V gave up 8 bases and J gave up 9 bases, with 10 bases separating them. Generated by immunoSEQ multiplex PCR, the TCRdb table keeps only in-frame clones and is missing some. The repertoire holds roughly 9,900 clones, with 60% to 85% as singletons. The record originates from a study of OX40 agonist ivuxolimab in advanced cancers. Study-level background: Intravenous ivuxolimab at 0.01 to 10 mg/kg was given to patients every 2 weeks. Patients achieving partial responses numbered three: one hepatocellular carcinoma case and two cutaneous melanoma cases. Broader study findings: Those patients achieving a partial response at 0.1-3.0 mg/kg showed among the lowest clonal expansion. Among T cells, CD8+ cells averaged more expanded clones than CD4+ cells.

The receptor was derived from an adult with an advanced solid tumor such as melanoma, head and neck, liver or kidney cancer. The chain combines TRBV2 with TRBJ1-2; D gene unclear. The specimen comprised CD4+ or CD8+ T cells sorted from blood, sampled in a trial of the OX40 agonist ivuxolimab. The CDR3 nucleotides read TGTGCCAGCTACGAAAGGCGCTACACCTTC. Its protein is CASYERRYTF.